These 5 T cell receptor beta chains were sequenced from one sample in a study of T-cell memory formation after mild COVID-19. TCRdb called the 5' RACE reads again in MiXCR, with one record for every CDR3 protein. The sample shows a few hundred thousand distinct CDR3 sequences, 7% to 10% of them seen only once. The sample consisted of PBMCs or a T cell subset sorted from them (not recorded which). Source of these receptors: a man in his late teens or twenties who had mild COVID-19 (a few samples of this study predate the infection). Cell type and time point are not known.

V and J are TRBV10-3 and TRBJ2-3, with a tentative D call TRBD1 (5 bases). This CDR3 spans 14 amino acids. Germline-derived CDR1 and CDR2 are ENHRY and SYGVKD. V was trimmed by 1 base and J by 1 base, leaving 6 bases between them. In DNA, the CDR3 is TGTGCCATCAGTGAGTGGGGCGGCACAGATACGCAGTATTTT. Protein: CAISEWGGTDTQYF.

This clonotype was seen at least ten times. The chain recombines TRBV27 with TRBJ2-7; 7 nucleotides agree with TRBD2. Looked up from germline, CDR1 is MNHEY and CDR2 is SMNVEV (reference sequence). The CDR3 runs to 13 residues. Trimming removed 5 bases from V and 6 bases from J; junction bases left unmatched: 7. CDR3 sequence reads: CASSQSLAGEQYF. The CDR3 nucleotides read TGTGCCAGCAGTCAGTCATTAGCGGGCGAGCAGTACTTC.

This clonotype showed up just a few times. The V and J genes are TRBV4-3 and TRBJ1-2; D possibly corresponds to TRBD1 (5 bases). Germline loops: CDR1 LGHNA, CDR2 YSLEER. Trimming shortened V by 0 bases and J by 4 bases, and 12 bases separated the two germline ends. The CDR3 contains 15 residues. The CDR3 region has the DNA TGCGCCAGCAGCCAAGATAGGAACAGGCTCTATGGCTACACCTTC. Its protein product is CASSQDRNRLYGYTF.

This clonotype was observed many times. In DNA form, the CDR3 reads TGTGCCAGCAGTGCCTATGGCGGGGGGGCACATACGCAGTATTTT. It encodes CASSAYGGGAHTQYF. J is TRBJ2-3 and V is TRBV7-8, with 9 bases aligning to TRBD2. Germline CDR1 and CDR2: SGHVS and FQNEAQ. The CDR3 is 15 residues long. With 6 bases clipped from V and 7 bases from J, the junction kept 11 bases outside the gene matches.

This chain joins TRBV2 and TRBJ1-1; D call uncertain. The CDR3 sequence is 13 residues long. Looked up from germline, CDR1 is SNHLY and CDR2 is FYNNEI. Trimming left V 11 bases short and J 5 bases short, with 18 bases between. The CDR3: CAGIRDGRTEAFF. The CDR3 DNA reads TGTGCCGGTATAAGAGACGGGCGGACTGAAGCTTTCTTT.